This TCR beta chain was recorded in a study of molecular identifiers for immune sequencing clone quantification (dated by TCRdb to the late 2010s). The study in broad terms: For a replicate experiment, the RNA from either approximately 20,000 or 100,000 naive CD8 T cells was divided into five aliquots, and four of those aliquots went on to sequencing. This methods study used CD8 T cells to benchmark TCR RNA copy counting and molecular-identifier clustering-based TCR repertoire sequencing (MIDCIRS).

The study at large found these results: In CMV-specific effector cells, clones with more than 20 RNA copies accounted for over 97% of molecules, whereas in naive cells such clones accounted for under 1%. Without barcode sub-clustering, chimeric consensus sequences inflated TCR diversity; chimeras reached as high as 47%. Highly expanded clone sizes could be underestimated if identical TCR molecules share a barcode. The naive libraries included spiked-in Jurkat TCR RNA (about nine copies' worth), and this RNA is not part of the donor repertoire. Modeling indicated about 3 TCR RNA copies recovered per cell, compared with 7.5 to 10 by digital PCR, which implies a capture efficiency of approximately 30%. Even against a background of about 960,000 naive CD8 T cells, spiked-in Jurkat TCR RNA amounting to a single cell's worth was reported to be detectable.

Remarks on this clonotype: Its antigen has not been determined. Nothing much larger sits one base from this clone, and base qualities are not available.

The library was produced with PCR. The sequencer was an Illumina HiSeq 4000. Bulk TCR libraries were made following a previously described method, with the TCR primers given in Table S5. The Qiagen AllPrep DNA/RNA kit was used to purify total RNA. Reads from multiple sequencing runs of the same library were pooled before analysis. Per the source publication's procedure: Reads were retained only if an exact TCR constant sequence was present, and the retained reads were trimmed to 150 nt and grouped according to their 12-nt molecular barcodes. Reads within each barcode group were sub-clustered using a 15% Levenshtein threshold, and quality-weighted consensus sequences were constructed for each RNA molecule. Non-functional sequences were filtered out, along with any lower-count sequence sitting one edit away from another sequence. Based on a fit of two negative binomial distributions, barcode sub-clusters having less than 20% of the maximum read count were discarded. TCRdb trimmed public reads at Q25 via fastp, called clones via MiXCR and kept in-frame beta chains. Rows are combined by CDR3 protein, so each entry shows the most common genes and DNA. Here the V and J calls rest on TCRdb's processing, not on the authors' analysis. Counted in this sample were about 65,000 distinct CDR3 sequences; 15% to 20% of them appeared once. In total, the top ten clones hold around 1.6% of the sample.

Per the germline V gene, SGHVS is the CDR1 and FQNEAQ is the CDR2. The CDR3 contains 17 residues, cysteine and phenylalanine counted. Only CDR3 DNA remains: 51 bases, in frame from the first base. V loses 0 bases at its end and J loses 8 bases; junction bases beyond the gene matches: 12. Libraries of naive CD8 T cells were generated from around 20,000 to 990,000 sorted cells, with 10%, 30% or 50% of the purified RNA used. Naive CD8 T cells were FACS-sorted as CD8+CD4-CCR7+CD45RA+ on a BD FACSAria II into RLT Plus buffer. To test detection sensitivity, Jurkat RNA equivalent to ten TCR copies was spiked into samples of about 18,000-1,000,000 naive CD8 T cells. Enrichment of CD8 T cells was performed with RosetteSep CD8+ T Cell Enrichment Cocktail and Ficoll-Paque, after which ACK red cell lysis was carried out.

The receptor's source is a human donor in good health. Some libraries in this study had Jurkat cell RNA spiked in. The receptor chain draws on TRBV7-8 and TRBJ2-1, with TRBD1 identical over 8 junction bases. Specimen: naive CD8+ T cells from blood, with Jurkat cell RNA spiked in. The label giving this sample's cell subset or site can be read as: FACS-sorted CD8+CD4-CCR7+CD45RA+ naive T cells. The CDR3 reads CASSLAPGQALVDEQFF. The DNA sequence follows: TGTGCCAGCAGCTTAGCCCCGGGACAGGCCTTGGTCGATGAGCAGTTCTTC.